Following are 14 T cell receptor beta chains from one sample sequenced in a study of identical twins (TCRdb year 2016). The method was 5' RACE. Sequencing was performed on an Illumina HiSeq 2000. Using fastp trimming at Q25 and MiXCR clonotype assembly, TCRdb reanalyzed the public sequencing data and kept in-frame beta chains. Merged by CDR3 protein, the rows form single entries marked with the most common genes and DNA. This sample gives approximately 300,000 distinct CDR3 sequences in total; over 8.5% of them show up just once. 7% to 8.5% of the sample is taken by the ten largest. These data were also reused for a study on yellow fever vaccine responses in identical twins.

The sample consisted of CD8+ T cells sorted from blood. These TCRs come from a woman aged 18-29 years in good health.

The table lists this clonotype with many counts. The chain joins TRBV27 to TRBJ1-2; 8 bases align to TRBD1. J was trimmed by 3 bases and V by 3 bases; bases with no gene match: 9. The germline V gene has CDR1 MNHEY and CDR2 SMNVEV (reference sequence). This CDR3 contains 16 residues. The CDR3 region is CASSFSTGEVDYGYTF. For the CDR3, the DNA is TGTGCCAGCAGTTTTTCGACAGGGGAAGTTGACTATGGCTACACCTTC.

This clonotype was counted between two and nine times. The chain recombines TRBV29-1 with TRBJ1-2, with D possibly TRBD1 on 6 matching bases. The CDR3 has 14 amino acids. V was cut by 3 bases and J by 4 bases, with 15 bases left in between. CDR1 is SQVTM and CDR2 is ANQGSEA in the germline V gene. The CDR3 nucleotides read TGCAGCGTTGAGGCTGCGGGACATCTCTATGGCTACACCTTC. Amino acids: CSVEAAGHLYGYTF.

This clonotype was seen repeatedly, ten times or more. V usage is TRBV20-1 and J usage is TRBJ1-1; perhaps TRBD1 as D (5 bases). The CDR3 runs 10 residues. Trimming shortened V by 3 bases and J by 8 bases, and 7 bases separated the two germline ends. The V gene's germline CDR1 is DFQATT and CDR2 SNEGSKA (reference sequence). Here the CDR3 DNA reads TGCAGTGCTAGTTGGGGGGAAGCTTTCTTT. This codes for CSASWGEAFF.

The sample holds many counts of this clonotype. The CDR3 DNA is TGCGCCAGCAGCGCAGCGGGGAATGAGCAGTTCTTC. It is translated as CASSAAGNEQFF. The rearrangement links TRBV5-1 to TRBJ2-1, with 7 positions matching TRBD2. This CDR3 comprises 12 residues. CDR1 SGHRS and CDR2 YFSETQ come from the germline V gene. Losses at the gene ends were 4 bases for V and 7 bases for J; bases not matched to a gene: 2.

This clonotype was detected only a few times. This chain links TRBV3-1 with TRBJ2-7; D unresolved. Trimming took 1 base from V and 3 from J, leaving 10 bases between them. The CDR3 loop spans 14 amino acids. Germline lookup yields CDR1 LGHDT and CDR2 YNNKEL (reference sequence). CDR3 protein: CASSQGLLNYEQYF. CDR3 bases: TGTGCCAGCAGCCAAGGACTTTTAAACTACGAGCAGTACTTC.

This clonotype has a count of ten or more. V and J are TRBV4-3 and TRBJ2-6; 8 positions match TRBD2. CDR3 length: 17 amino acids. Germline V gives CDR1 LGHNA, CDR2 YSLEER. With V trimmed by 0 bases and J by 4 bases, 5 bases remained unmatched. The CDR3: CASSQESGGNGANVLTF. In DNA form, the CDR3 reads TGCGCCAGCAGCCAAGAATCGGGGGGGAACGGGGCCAACGTCCTGACTTTC.

This clonotype was picked up many times. The J gene is TRBJ1-1, the V gene TRBV27; TRBD1 is a possible D gene (6 bases). This CDR3 spans 14 amino acids. Trimming took 8 bases from V and 3 from J, leaving 16 bases between them. Germline V lookup: CDR1 MNHEY, CDR2 SMNVEV (reference sequence). DNA of the CDR3: TGTGCCAGCGGCCGGCCGGGGGCGTACACTGAAGCTTTCTTT. It translates to CASGRPGAYTEAFF.

This clonotype was seen at least ten times. The chain joins TRBV5-1 to TRBJ2-3, with 14 bases that match TRBD2. Germline V lookup: CDR1 SGHRS, CDR2 YFSETQ. The CDR3 is 15 residues long. Trimming at V came to 5 bases and at J to 4 bases, leaving 3 bases not matched to a gene. The DNA for the CDR3 is TGCGCCAGCAGGACTAGCGGGGGGGCCCCAGATACGCAGTATTTT. Translation: CASRTSGGAPDTQYF. Complete variable domain (other parts from reference TRBV5-1 and TRBJ2-3): KAGVTQTPRYLIKTRGQQVTLSCSPISGHRSVSWYQQTPGQGLQFLFEYFSETQRNKGNFPGRFSGRQFSNSRSEMNVSTLELGDSALYLCASRTSGGAPDTQYFGPGTRLTVL.

This clonotype was picked up many times. This chain links TRBV4-1 with TRBJ2-1; no definite D call. There are 13 residues in the CDR3. The germline gives CDR1 MGHRA, CDR2 YSYEKL. Deletions cut 3 bases from V and 7 bases from J, with 10 bases between. The CDR3 loop is CASSHLLRNEQFF. Written as DNA, the CDR3 is TGCGCCAGCAGCCACCTCCTGAGGAATGAGCAGTTCTTC.

This clonotype has at least ten counts. This sequence joins TRBV30 and TRBJ2-5, with a weak D call TRBD2 (5 bases). Germline-derived CDR1 and CDR2 are GTSNPN and SVGIG (reference sequence). The V and J ends lost 8 bases and 4 bases respectively, with 11 bases between them. The CDR3 totals 11 residues. The CDR3 protein is CAQIEGETQYF. CDR3 sequence (DNA): TGTGCCCAGATCGAGGGAGAGACCCAGTACTTC.

The table lists this clonotype with a few counts. The genes are TRBV7-9 and TRBJ2-5; D is uncertain. Trimming cost V 5 bases and J 5 bases, with 12 bases left between them. The CDR3 is made up of 13 amino acids. Per the germline V gene, CDR1 is SEHNR and CDR2 is FQNEAQ (reference sequence). The CDR3 protein is CASSPPLGETQYF. The CDR3 DNA is TGTGCCAGCAGCCCACCGCTGGGGGAGACCCAGTACTTC.

This rearrangement joins TRBV7-8 to TRBJ2-5; tentatively, D is TRBD2 (5 bases). This CDR3 contains 16 residues. Trimming cost V 1 base and J 0 bases, with 12 bases left between them. From germline, CDR1 is SGHVS and CDR2 FQNEAQ. The CDR3, as DNA: TGTGCCAGCAGCTTAGTCGGGCGGGCGTACCAAGAGACCCAGTACTTC. Translating gives CASSLVGRAYQETQYF.

This clonotype was detected a few times. The chain links TRBV4-3 to TRBJ2-7; possibly TRBD2 for D (5 bases). V was cut by 1 base and J by 2 bases, with 6 bases left in between. The CDR3 is 13 amino acids. From germline, CDR1 is LGHNA and CDR2 YSLEER. CDR3 protein: CASSQGRTYEQYF. CDR3 coding DNA: TGCGCCAGCAGCCAAGGGAGGACCTACGAGCAGTACTTC.

This chain connects TRBV29-1 to TRBJ1-1; D not certain. Germline lookup yields CDR1 SQVTM and CDR2 ANQGSEA. The CDR3 has 11 residues. V was clipped by 0 bases and J by 2 bases, with 1 base between them. CDR3 in amino acids: CSVEDNTEAFF. The CDR3 DNA follows: TGCAGCGTTGAAGACAACACTGAAGCTTTCTTT.